This T cell receptor beta chain is drawn from a study of cytomegalovirus exposure and HLA in healthy donors. Study-wide findings and caveats: Likely technical artifact: a cluster of highly shared sequence variants. About 87% or about 30% of the time was how often most TCR beta V segments were productive, according to an earlier analysis. Being indistinguishable, some V segments were excluded, TRBV6-2 and TRBV6-3 among them.

With regard to this clone: What it binds is not known.

The ends were cut back, 4 bases at V and 2 bases at J, with 6 bases in the middle. Germline-derived CDR1 and CDR2 are SGHNT and YENEEA. This CDR3 is 13 amino acids long. Primers for the PCR totalled 60 Vbeta and 13 Jbeta. Only in-frame clones appear in the TCRdb table, and some are missing; sequencing was by immunoSEQ multiplex PCR. This sample has about 85,000 clones; approximately 80% occur once, and the top ten carry roughly 25%. The sequenced sample consisted of PBMCs. The sequence derives from a woman between 50 and 59 years old in good health and CMV-seropositive. The chain recombines TRBV11-3 with TRBJ1-3; D is unclear. This CDR3 is CASSSFPGNTIYF. In nucleotides, the CDR3 is TGTGCCAGCAGCTCATTCCCTGGAAACACCATATATTTT. Full variable domain (rest looked up from reference TRBV11-3 and TRBJ1-3): EAGVVQSPRYKIIEKKQPVAFWCNPISGHNTLYWYLQNLGQGPELLIRYENEEAVDDSQLPKDRFSAERLKGVDSTLKIQPAELGDSAVYLCASSSFPGNTIYFGEGSWLTVV.